Below, 26 T cell receptor beta chains from the same sample are listed, as sequenced in a study of cytomegalovirus exposure and HLA in healthy donors. PCR involved 60 Vbeta and 13 Jbeta primers. The repertoire was sequenced with immunoSEQ multiplex PCR; TCRdb's copy has only in-frame clones and lacks some. The repertoire holds 100,000 to 150,000 clones, with 81% as singletons. The sequenced sample was PBMCs. Every receptor here comes from a middle-aged woman in good health and CMV-seropositive.

This clone was detected only a few times. The chain recombines TRBV5-1 with TRBJ2-1, with 10 bases identical to TRBD2. V lost 0 bases, J lost 15 bases, and 18 bases stayed unmatched. This CDR3 has 17 amino acids. Germline V gene data show CDR1 as SGHRS and CDR2 as YFSETQ. CDR3 sequence: CASSLEVLASGSPTRFF. CDR3 sequence (DNA): TGCGCCAGCAGCTTGGAGGTTTTGGCTAGCGGGAGTCCCACGCGGTTCTTC.

This sequence joins TRBV6-5 and TRBJ2-1; 7 nucleotides match TRBD2. The CDR3 is 10 residues long. The J segment lost 9 bases and the V segment lost 8 bases, leaving 1 base of the junction unmatched. Germline CDR1 reads MNHEY; CDR2 reads SVGAGI. Here the CDR3 DNA reads TGTGCCAGCGGACTAGGTGAGCAGTTCTTC. It yields the protein CASGLGEQFF.

The J gene is TRBJ2-7, the V gene TRBV19; TRBD1 matches 8 bases. This CDR3 has 16 residues. V shed 4 bases, J shed 5 bases, and the junction held 13 bases outside the gene matches. CDR1 is LNHDA, CDR2 SQIVND, per germline (reference sequence). The CDR3 coding sequence is TGTGCCAGTAGTACAGAAGAGGGGACAGGTCTCCACGAGCAGTACTTC. Translation gives CASSTEEGTGLHEQYF.

This clone occurred a few times. This chain links TRBV11-3 with TRBJ2-7; D not resolved. Germline CDR1 and CDR2: SGHNT and YENEEA. The CDR3 is 14 amino acids. V lost 3 bases and J 2 bases, leaving 11 bases between the germline ends. CDR3 sequence reads: CASSFSQTPYEQYF. CDR3 DNA: TGTGCCAGCAGCTTCTCACAAACCCCCTACGAGCAGTACTTC.

The V gene is TRBV7-9, the J gene TRBJ2-7, with D possibly matching TRBD2 (7 bases). The CDR3 is made up of 16 amino acids. V was pared by 1 base and J by 3 bases, with 16 bases between. The germline V gene encodes CDR1 SEHNR and CDR2 FQNEAQ (reference sequence). The CDR3 loop is CASSLVGGARHYEQYF. DNA of the CDR3: TGTGCCAGCAGCTTAGTTGGGGGGGCTAGACACTACGAGCAGTACTTC.

The rearrangement links TRBV9 to TRBJ2-7; 10 bases match TRBD2. V lost 0 bases and J lost 5; bases outside the gene matches: 8. The CDR3 spans 16 residues. Looked up from germline, CDR1 is SGDLS and CDR2 is YYNGEE. The DNA for the CDR3 is TGTGCCAGCAGCGTAGGATCAGCGGGAGGGAGACACGAGCAGTACTTC. Protein sequence: CASSVGSAGGRHEQYF.

CDR3 DNA: TGTGCCAGCAGTAGACTGCCCGATACGCAGTATTTT. This gives the protein CASSRLPDTQYF. The chain is built from TRBV2 and TRBJ2-3, with no clear D. Germline assignment: CDR1 SNHLY and CDR2 FYNNEI. The CDR3 is made up of 12 amino acids. V was shortened by 5 bases and J by 6 bases, with 9 bases between the two germline ends.

This chain joins TRBV18 and TRBJ1-1; no clear D. The CDR3 runs to 14 residues. The germline V gene has CDR1 KGHSH and CDR2 LQKENI. The V end was cut by 2 bases, the J end by 0 bases, with 7 bases between. DNA of the CDR3: TGTGCCAGCTCACCAGTAGCGATGAACACTGAAGCTTTCTTT. Its translation is CASSPVAMNTEAFF.

This sequence joins TRBV4-2 and TRBJ2-1, with a possible D match to TRBD1 (6 bases). Trimming took off 0 bases at V and 5 bases at J, with 23 bases between the two ends. Germline assignment: CDR1 LGHNA and CDR2 YNFKEQ. The CDR3 is made up of 19 amino acids. The CDR3 nucleotides read TGTGCCAGCAGCCAAGACCTCTGGGGGCTACTACGAGCAAACAATGAGCAGTTCTTC. Translated: CASSQDLWGLLRANNEQFF.

The chain employs TRBV6-6 and TRBJ2-1, with 11 bases that match TRBD2. V gave up 4 bases and J gave up 5 bases; unmatched junction bases: 7. The germline CDR1 and CDR2 sequences are MNHNY and SVGAGI (reference sequence). CDR3 length equals 16 residues. The CDR3 region is CASSSPLAGVNNEQFF. DNA of the CDR3: TGTGCCAGCAGTTCCCCACTAGCGGGGGTAAACAATGAGCAGTTCTTC.

The rearrangement joins TRBV6-6 to TRBJ1-1; D not certain. Trimming stripped 5 bases from V and 13 bases from J, with 11 bases between. The CDR3 is 10 residues long. Germline CDR1 MNHNY, CDR2 SVGAGI (reference sequence). The CDR3 loop reads CASSRRDIFF. The CDR3 coding sequence is TGTGCCAGCAGTCGACGCGACATTTTCTTT.

This clone was detected once. V gene TRBV7-9 combines with J gene TRBJ1-4; D perhaps matches TRBD1 (5 bases). Germline V lookup: CDR1 SEHNR, CDR2 FQNEAQ (reference sequence). Trimming took off 1 base at V and 0 bases at J, with 9 bases between the two ends. This CDR3 comprises 16 residues. This CDR3 is CASSLGQGATNEKLFF. The CDR3 DNA reads TGTGCCAGCAGCTTAGGTCAGGGTGCAACTAATGAAAAACTGTTTTTT.

The chain couples TRBV6-1 to TRBJ2-5; 9 bases align to TRBD2. The CDR3 is 15 residues long. Germline V gene sequence: CDR1 MNHNS, CDR2 SASEGT. The V and J ends lost 4 bases and 5 bases, in that order; junction bases with no gene match: 8. CDR3 loop: CASSVMSGRRETQYF. CDR3 in DNA: TGTGCCAGCAGTGTTATGAGCGGGAGGAGGGAGACCCAGTACTTC.

The chain employs TRBV7-9 and TRBJ2-1, with D maybe TRBD2 (7 bases). The CDR3 length is 15 residues. Between the trimmed V and J ends, which lost 2 bases and 8 bases, there was a span of 16 bases. Germline V gene sequence: CDR1 SEHNR, CDR2 FQNEAQ (reference sequence). The CDR3 sequence is CASSLMGGATDEQFF. CDR3 coding DNA: TGTGCCAGCAGCTTAATGGGGGGGGCAACCGATGAGCAGTTCTTC.

This clone was seen a few times. This sequence joins TRBV30 and TRBJ1-4, with 10 nucleotides matching TRBD1. Germline V gene lookup returns CDR1 GTSNPN and CDR2 SVGIG (reference sequence). The CDR3 extends over 15 amino acids. Unmatched junction bases numbered 3, after V lost 5 bases and J lost 0 bases. The CDR3: CAWGTGATTNEKLFF. DNA for the CDR3: TGTGCCTGGGGGACAGGGGCCACAACTAATGAAAAACTGTTTTTT.

This clone showed up just a few times. The CDR3 bases are TGTGCCAGCAGTTTTACTAGCGGGAGGGTTTACAATGAGCAGTTCTTC. Amino acids: CASSFTSGRVYNEQFF. V is TRBV27 and J is TRBJ2-1; 13 bases map to TRBD2. V dropped 3 bases and J dropped 4; count of bases not matched to a gene: 3. The V gene's germline CDR1 is MNHEY and CDR2 SMNVEV (reference sequence). CDR3 length: 16 residues.

This sequence joins TRBV19 and TRBJ1-2, with 9 bases fitting TRBD1. CDR3 length equals 17 residues. The J segment lost 4 bases and the V segment lost 3 bases, leaving 12 bases of the junction unmatched. Looked up from germline, CDR1 is LNHDA and CDR2 is SQIVND (reference sequence). The CDR3 DNA follows: TGTGCCAGTAGTATTTCGGGACAGGGCCTCACCTTCTATGGCTACACCTTC. This gives the protein CASSISGQGLTFYGYTF.

V is TRBV29-1 and J is TRBJ1-2; possible D gene TRBD1, 5 bases. V shed 3 bases and J shed 3 bases, with 11 bases lying between them. Germline loops: CDR1 SQVTM, CDR2 ANQGSEA. The CDR3 spans 13 residues. The CDR3 spells CSVDKPRDYGYTF. The CDR3 coding sequence is TGCAGCGTTGATAAGCCCAGGGACTATGGCTACACCTTC.

CDR3 in DNA: TGTGCCAGCAGCGGGGGGGAGGGATTCCACGAGCAGTACTTC. It encodes CASSGGEGFHEQYF. This sequence joins TRBV9 and TRBJ2-7; 7 positions agree with TRBD2. The CDR3 spans 14 residues. Germline values: CDR1 SGDLS, CDR2 YYNGEE. The ends lost 3 bases at V and 5 bases at J; junction bases unmatched: 8.

This clone was observed a handful of times. V and J are TRBV7-2 and TRBJ2-6; a possible D gene is TRBD1 (5 bases). The CDR3 covers 18 residues. CDR1 is SGHTA, CDR2 FQGNSA, per germline. Trimming took off 1 base at V and 0 bases at J, with 13 bases between the two ends. The DNA of the CDR3 is TGTGCCAGCAGCTTAGGTCCAGGGAAGGGCTCTGGGGCCAACGTCCTGACTTTC. This gives the protein CASSLGPGKGSGANVLTF.

The chain employs TRBV28 and TRBJ2-7; 10 bases align to TRBD2. The CDR3 is 15 residues long. CDR1 is MDHEN, CDR2 SYDVKM, per germline. Trimming cost V 6 bases and J 2 bases; bases outside gene matches: 7. The CDR3, as DNA: TGTGCCAGCAGACCACTAGCGGGAAGACCCTACGAGCAGTACTTC. Residues: CASRPLAGRPYEQYF.

This chain uses TRBV27 with TRBJ2-1, with 9 bases fitting TRBD1. The CDR3 consists of 14 residues. Per germline, CDR1 MNHEY and CDR2 SMNVEV (reference sequence). V lost 4 bases, J lost 8 bases, and 6 bases stayed unmatched. The CDR3 here is CASSSGTGLHEQFF. CDR3 nucleotides: TGTGCCAGCAGTTCGGGGACAGGGCTACATGAGCAGTTCTTC.

The chain couples TRBV6-5 to TRBJ2-7; 10 bases agree with TRBD1. There are 12 residues in the CDR3. From germline, CDR1 is MNHEY and CDR2 SVGAGI. V shed 9 bases, J shed 5 bases, and the junction held 4 bases outside the gene matches. The CDR3 loop is CASGQGVNEQYF. CDR3 nucleotide sequence: TGTGCCAGTGGACAGGGGGTTAACGAGCAGTACTTC.

V gene TRBV15 combines with J gene TRBJ2-2; D unclear. Germline values: CDR1 LNHNV, CDR2 YYDKDF (reference sequence). V was clipped by 0 bases and J by 6 bases, with 8 bases between them. The CDR3 has 14 amino acids. CDR3 in amino acids: CATSRDPSAGELFF. The CDR3 DNA reads as TGTGCCACCAGCAGAGATCCCTCCGCCGGGGAGCTGTTTTTT.

The rearrangement links TRBV6-1 to TRBJ2-7; TRBD2 matches 10 bases. The germline V gene encodes CDR1 MNHNS and CDR2 SASEGT. The CDR3 spans 15 residues. The junction had 5 bases not matched to a gene; V was cut back by 2 bases and J by 4 bases. Written as DNA, the CDR3 is TGTGCCAGCAGTGAACGGACTAGCGGTGCATACGAGCAGTACTTC. It codes for CASSERTSGAYEQYF.

The chain links TRBV5-1 to TRBJ2-3; D perhaps matches TRBD2 (6 bases). Between the trimmed V and J ends, which lost 4 bases and 2 bases, there was a span of 11 bases. This CDR3 region has 14 residues. The germline CDR1 and CDR2 sequences are SGHRS and YFSETQ. Here the CDR3 DNA reads TGCGCCAGCAGCCCCGGACTATCCACAGATACGCAGTATTTT. The encoded protein is CASSPGLSTDTQYF.